The clone carrying this T cell receptor (beta chain) was detected a few times. Produced via immunoSEQ multiplex PCR; TCRdb's table is partial and in-frame only. The sample records 380,000 or so clones, about four fifths being singletons. As for treatment: some 19 received Ad26.COV2.S at low or high dose, single or two shots; about 5 received placebo; per-sample allocation not given. The samples were gathered on day 63 after the first injection of vaccine or placebo. This sample is part of a study of Ad26.COV2.S vaccination and SARS-CoV-2 variants. The sequence derives from a person between 18 and 60 years old who received the Ad26.COV2.S COVID-19 vaccine or a placebo. The sequences come from peripheral blood, collected in a trial of Ad26.COV2.S vaccine versus placebo.

The CDR3 coding sequence is TGTGCCAGCACCTCCGGGACAGGGGTTGAGACCCAGTACTTC. It yields the protein CASTSGTGVETQYF. V is TRBV3-1 (or the pseudogene TRBV3-2) and J is TRBJ2-5, with 10 bases identical to TRBD1. The CDR3 consists of 14 residues. Germline trimming cut 7 bases from V and 5 bases from J; bases unmatched to any gene: 7. Germline CDR1 reads LGHDT; CDR2 reads YNNKEL (reference sequence).